This T cell receptor (beta chain) was sequenced for a study of cytomegalovirus exposure and HLA in healthy donors. This clone appeared once. Antigen: not known. Whole-study findings and limits: Cytomegalovirus-associated TCR beta chains were listed, numbering roughly 150.

PCR primers comprised 60 Vbeta and 13 Jbeta primers. Sequenced by immunoSEQ multiplex PCR; TCRdb stores in-frame clones only, minus some. The sample records some 200,000 clones, approximately 84% being singletons. Trimming stripped 2 bases from V and 3 bases from J, with 14 bases between. The germline gives CDR1 SGHVS, CDR2 FQNEAQ. The CDR3 covers 17 residues. This chain connects TRBV7-8 to TRBJ1-6; D gene uncertain. Sequenced sample: PBMCs. The TCR sequence derives from a woman between 50 and 59 years old in good health and CMV-seropositive. The CDR3 protein is CASSLFFGDNYNSPLHF. The CDR3 DNA sequence: TGTGCCAGCAGCTTATTCTTTGGCGACAACTATAATTCACCCCTCCACTTT.